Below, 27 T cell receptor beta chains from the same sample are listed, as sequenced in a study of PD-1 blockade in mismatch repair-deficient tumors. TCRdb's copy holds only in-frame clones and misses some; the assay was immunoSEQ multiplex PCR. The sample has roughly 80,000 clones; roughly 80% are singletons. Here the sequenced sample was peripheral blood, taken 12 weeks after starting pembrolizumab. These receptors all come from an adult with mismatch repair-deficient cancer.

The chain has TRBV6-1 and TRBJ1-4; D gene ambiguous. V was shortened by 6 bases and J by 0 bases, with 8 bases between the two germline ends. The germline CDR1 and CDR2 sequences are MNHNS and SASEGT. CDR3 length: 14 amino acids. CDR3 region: CASSKGATNEKLFF. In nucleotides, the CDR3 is TGTGCCAGCAGCAAGGGAGCAACTAATGAAAAACTGTTTTTT.

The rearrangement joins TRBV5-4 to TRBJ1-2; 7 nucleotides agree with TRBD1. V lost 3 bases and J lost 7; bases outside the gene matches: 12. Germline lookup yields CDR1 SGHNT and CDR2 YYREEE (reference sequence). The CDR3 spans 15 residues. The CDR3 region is CASSSPKGAGGGYTF. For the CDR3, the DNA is TGTGCCAGCAGCTCACCGAAGGGGGCAGGGGGTGGCTACACCTTC.

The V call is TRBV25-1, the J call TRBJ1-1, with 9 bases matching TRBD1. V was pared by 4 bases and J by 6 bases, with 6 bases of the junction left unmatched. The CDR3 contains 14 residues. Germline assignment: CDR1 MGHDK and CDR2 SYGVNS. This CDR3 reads CASSADRGSAEAFF. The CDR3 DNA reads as TGTGCCAGCAGTGCAGACAGGGGGAGCGCTGAAGCTTTCTTT. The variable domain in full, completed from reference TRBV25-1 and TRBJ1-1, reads EADIYQTPRYLVIGTGKKITLECSQTMGHDKMYWYQQDPGMELHLIHYSYGVNSTEKGDLSSESTVSRIRTEHFPLTLESARPSHTSQYLCASSADRGSAEAFFGQGTRLTVV.

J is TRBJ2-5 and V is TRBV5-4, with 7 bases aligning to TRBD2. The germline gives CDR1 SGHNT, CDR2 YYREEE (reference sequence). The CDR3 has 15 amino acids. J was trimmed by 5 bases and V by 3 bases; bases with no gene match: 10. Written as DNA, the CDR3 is TGTGCCAGCAGCTCCTCTGGACTAGGGTCGGAGACCCAGTACTTC. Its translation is CASSSSGLGSETQYF.

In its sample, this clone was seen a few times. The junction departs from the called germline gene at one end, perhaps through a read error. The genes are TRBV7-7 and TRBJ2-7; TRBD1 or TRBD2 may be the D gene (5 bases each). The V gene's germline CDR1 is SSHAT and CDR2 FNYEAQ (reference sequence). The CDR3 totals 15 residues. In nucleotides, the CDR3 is TGTGCTAGCAGCCGCTCGGTCGGGACGTCTAACGAGCAGTACTTC. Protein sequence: CASSRSVGTSNEQYF.

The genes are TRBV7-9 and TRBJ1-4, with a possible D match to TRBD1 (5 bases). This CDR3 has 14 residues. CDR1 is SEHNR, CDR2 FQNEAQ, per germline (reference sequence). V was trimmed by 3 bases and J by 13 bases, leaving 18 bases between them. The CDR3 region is CASSFGGDPWRLFF. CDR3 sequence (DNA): TGTGCCAGCAGCTTTGGGGGGGATCCTTGGAGACTGTTTTTT.

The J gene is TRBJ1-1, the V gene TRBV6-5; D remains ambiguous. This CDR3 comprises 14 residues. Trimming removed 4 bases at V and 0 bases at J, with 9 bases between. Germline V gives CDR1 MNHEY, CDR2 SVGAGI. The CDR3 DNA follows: TGTGCCAGCAGTTTCGACATCTTGAACACTGAAGCTTTCTTT. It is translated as CASSFDILNTEAFF.

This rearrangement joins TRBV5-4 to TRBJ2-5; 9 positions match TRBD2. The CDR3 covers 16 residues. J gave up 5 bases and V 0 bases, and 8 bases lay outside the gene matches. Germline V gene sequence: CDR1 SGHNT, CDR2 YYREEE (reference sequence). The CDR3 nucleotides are TGTGCCAGCAGCTTGGATGGCGGGAGGGCCTGGGAGACCCAGTACTTC. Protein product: CASSLDGGRAWETQYF. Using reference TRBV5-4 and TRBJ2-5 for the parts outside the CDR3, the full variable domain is ETGVTQSPTHLIKTRGQQVTLRCSSQSGHNTVSWYQQALGQGPQFIFQYYREEENGRGNFPPRFSGLQFPNYSSELNVNALELDDSALYLCASSLDGGRAWETQYFGPGTRLLVL.

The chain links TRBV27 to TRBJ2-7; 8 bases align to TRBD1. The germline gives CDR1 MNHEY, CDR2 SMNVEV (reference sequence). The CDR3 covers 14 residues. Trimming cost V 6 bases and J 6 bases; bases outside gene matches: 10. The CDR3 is CASRGTGFRVEQYF. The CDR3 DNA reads TGTGCCAGCAGGGGGACAGGTTTTAGGGTCGAGCAGTACTTC.

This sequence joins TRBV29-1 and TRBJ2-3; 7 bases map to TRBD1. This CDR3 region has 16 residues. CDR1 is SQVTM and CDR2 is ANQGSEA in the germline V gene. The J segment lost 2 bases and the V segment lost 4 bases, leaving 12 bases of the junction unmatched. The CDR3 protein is CSVALAGTDFTDTQYF. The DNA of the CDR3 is TGCAGCGTTGCCCTAGCCGGGACAGACTTCACAGATACGCAGTATTTT.

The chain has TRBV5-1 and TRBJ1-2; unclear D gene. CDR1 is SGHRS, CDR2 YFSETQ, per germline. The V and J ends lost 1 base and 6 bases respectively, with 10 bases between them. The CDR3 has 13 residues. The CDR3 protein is CASSLPETNGYTF. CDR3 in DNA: TGCGCCAGCAGCTTGCCGGAGACAAATGGCTACACCTTC.

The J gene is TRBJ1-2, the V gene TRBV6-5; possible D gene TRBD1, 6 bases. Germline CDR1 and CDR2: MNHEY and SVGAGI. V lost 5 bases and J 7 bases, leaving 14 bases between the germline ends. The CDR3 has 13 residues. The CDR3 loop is CASSPQGSSGYTF. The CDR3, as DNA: TGTGCCAGCAGTCCCCAGGGGTCCAGTGGCTACACCTTC.

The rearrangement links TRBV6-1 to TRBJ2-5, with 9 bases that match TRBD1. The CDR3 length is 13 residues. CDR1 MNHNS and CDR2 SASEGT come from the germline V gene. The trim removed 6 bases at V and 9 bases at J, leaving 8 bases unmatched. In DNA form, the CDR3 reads TGTGCCAGCAGCGGGACAGGGTCGGCGTCCCAGTACTTC. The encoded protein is CASSGTGSASQYF.

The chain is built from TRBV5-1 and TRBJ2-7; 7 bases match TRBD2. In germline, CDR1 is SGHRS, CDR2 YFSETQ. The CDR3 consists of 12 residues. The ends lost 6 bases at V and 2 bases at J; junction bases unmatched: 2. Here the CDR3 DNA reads TGCGCCAGCAAGGGAGGGACCTACGAGCAGTACTTC. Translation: CASKGGTYEQYF. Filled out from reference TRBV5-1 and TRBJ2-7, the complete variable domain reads KAGVTQTPRYLIKTRGQQVTLSCSPISGHRSVSWYQQTPGQGLQFLFEYFSETQRNKGNFPGRFSGRQFSNSRSEMNVSTLELGDSALYLCASKGGTYEQYFGPGTRLTVT.

The CDR3 sequence: CASSFVREQFF. The DNA for the CDR3 is TGTGCCAGCAGTTTTGTCAGGGAGCAGTTCTTC. This rearrangement joins TRBV28 to TRBJ2-1; no firm D call. CDR1 is MDHEN, CDR2 SYDVKM, per germline. This CDR3 contains 11 residues. V was clipped by 3 bases and J by 10 bases, with 7 bases between them.

CDR3 coding DNA: TGTGCCAGTACCATCGGGGTTGGAAATCAGCCCCAGCATTTT. Residues: CASTIGVGNQPQHF. The chain couples TRBV19 to TRBJ1-5; D remains unclear. Germline CDR1 is LNHDA and CDR2 is SQIVND (reference sequence). Trimming took off 7 bases at V and 4 bases at J, with 14 bases between the two ends. The length of the CDR3 is 14 residues.

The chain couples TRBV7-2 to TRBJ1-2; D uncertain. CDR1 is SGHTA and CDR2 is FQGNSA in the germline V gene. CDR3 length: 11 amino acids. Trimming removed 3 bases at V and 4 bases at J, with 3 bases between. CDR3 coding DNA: TGTGCCAGCAGCTTCAGCTATGGCTACACCTTC. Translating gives CASSFSYGYTF. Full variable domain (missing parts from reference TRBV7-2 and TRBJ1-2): GAGVSQSPSNKVTEKGKDVELRCDPISGHTALYWYRQSLGQGLEFLIYFQGNSAPDKSGLPSDRFSAERTGGSVSTLTIQRTQQEDSAVYLCASSFSYGYTFGSGTRLTVV.

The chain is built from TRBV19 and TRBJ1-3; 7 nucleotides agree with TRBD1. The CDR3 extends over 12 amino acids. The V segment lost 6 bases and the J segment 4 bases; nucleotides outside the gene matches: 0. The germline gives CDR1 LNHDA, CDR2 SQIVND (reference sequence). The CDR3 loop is CASRDRGNTIYF. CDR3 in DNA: TGTGCCAGTAGGGACAGGGGAAACACCATATATTTT.

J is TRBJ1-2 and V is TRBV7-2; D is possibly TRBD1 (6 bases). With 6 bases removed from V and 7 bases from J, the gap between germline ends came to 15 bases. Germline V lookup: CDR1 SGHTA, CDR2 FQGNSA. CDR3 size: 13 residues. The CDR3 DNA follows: TGTGCCAGCAGTAATCAGCAGGGGCTTGGCTACACCTTC. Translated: CASSNQQGLGYTF.

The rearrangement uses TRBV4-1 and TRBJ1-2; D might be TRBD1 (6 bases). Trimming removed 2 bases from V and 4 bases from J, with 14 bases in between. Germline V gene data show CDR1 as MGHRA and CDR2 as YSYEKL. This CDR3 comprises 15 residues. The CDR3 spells CASSQPSQGAYGYTF. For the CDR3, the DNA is TGCGCCAGCAGCCAACCTTCACAGGGTGCCTATGGCTACACCTTC.

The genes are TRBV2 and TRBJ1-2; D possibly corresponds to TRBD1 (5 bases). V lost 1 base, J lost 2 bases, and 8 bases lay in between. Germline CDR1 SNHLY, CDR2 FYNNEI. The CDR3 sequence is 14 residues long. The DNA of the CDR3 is TGTGCCAGCAGTGAAGTTGGGGGAAACTATGGCTACACCTTC. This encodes CASSEVGGNYGYTF. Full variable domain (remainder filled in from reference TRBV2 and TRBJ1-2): EPEVTQTPSHQVTQMGQEVILRCVPISNHLYFYWYRQILGQKVEFLVSFYNNEISEKSEIFDDQFSVERPDGSNFTLKIRSTKLEDSAMYFCASSEVGGNYGYTFGSGTRLTVV.

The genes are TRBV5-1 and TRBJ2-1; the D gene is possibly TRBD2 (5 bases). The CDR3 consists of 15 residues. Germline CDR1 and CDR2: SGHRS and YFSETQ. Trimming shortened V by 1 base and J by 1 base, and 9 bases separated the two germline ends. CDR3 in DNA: TGCGCCAGCAGCTTGTCTGGCGGGTCCTACAATGAGCAGTTCTTC. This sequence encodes CASSLSGGSYNEQFF.

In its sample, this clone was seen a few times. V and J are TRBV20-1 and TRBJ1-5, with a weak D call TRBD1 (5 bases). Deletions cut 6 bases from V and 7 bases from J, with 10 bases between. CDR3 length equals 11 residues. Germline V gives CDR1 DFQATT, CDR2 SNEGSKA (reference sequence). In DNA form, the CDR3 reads TGCAGTGCCGGGGGTGGCCAGCCCCAGCATTTT. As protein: CSAGGGQPQHF.

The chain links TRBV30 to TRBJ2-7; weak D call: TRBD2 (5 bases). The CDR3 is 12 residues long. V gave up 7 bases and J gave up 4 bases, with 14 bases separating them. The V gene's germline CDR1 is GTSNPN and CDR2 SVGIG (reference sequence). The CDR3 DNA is TGTGCCTCAATGGTAGGGAGATACGAGCAGTACTTC. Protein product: CASMVGRYEQYF.

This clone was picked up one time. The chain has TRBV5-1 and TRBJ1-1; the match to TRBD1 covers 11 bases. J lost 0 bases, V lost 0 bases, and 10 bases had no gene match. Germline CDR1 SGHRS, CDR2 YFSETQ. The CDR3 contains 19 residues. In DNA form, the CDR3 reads TGCGCCAGCAGCTTGGTAGGACAGGGGGCGCGTGGCATGAACACTGAAGCTTTCTTT. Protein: CASSLVGQGARGMNTEAFF. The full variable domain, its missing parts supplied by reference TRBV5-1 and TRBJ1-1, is KAGVTQTPRYLIKTRGQQVTLSCSPISGHRSVSWYQQTPGQGLQFLFEYFSETQRNKGNFPGRFSGRQFSNSRSEMNVSTLELGDSALYLCASSLVGQGARGMNTEAFFGQGTRLTVV.

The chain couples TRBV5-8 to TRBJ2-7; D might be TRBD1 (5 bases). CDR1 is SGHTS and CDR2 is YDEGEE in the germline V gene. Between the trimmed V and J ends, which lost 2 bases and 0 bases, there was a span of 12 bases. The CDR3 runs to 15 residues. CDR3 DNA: TGTGCCAGCAGCTTCAGGGAAAGGAGCTCCTACGAGCAGTACTTC. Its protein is CASSFRERSSYEQYF.

The CDR3 reads CASSSDRASSYEQYF. The CDR3 DNA reads TGTGCCAGCAGCTCGGACAGGGCTAGCTCCTACGAGCAGTACTTC. The chain combines TRBV11-3 with TRBJ2-7; TRBD1 agrees at 8 bases. Per germline, CDR1 SGHNT and CDR2 YENEEA. The CDR3 extends over 15 amino acids. The V and J ends lost 4 bases and 0 bases, in that order; junction bases with no gene match: 5. The whole variable domain, remainder taken from reference TRBV11-3 and TRBJ2-7, is EAGVVQSPRYKIIEKKQPVAFWCNPISGHNTLYWYLQNLGQGPELLIRYENEEAVDDSQLPKDRFSAERLKGVDSTLKIQPAELGDSAVYLCASSSDRASSYEQYFGPGTRLTVT.